What follows are 5 T cell receptor beta chains derived from one specimen sequenced in a study of Ad26.COV2.S vaccination and SARS-CoV-2 variants. Treatment given: some 20 received Ad26.COV2.S at low or high dose, single or two shots; roughly five received placebo; per-sample allocation not given. Sampling was performed 63 days after the first vaccine or placebo injection. Some clones are missing from TCRdb's copy, which holds only in-frame ones; the method was immunoSEQ multiplex PCR. The sample carries 380,000 or so clones, about 86% recorded once. Sequences were derived from peripheral blood, sampled in a trial of Ad26.COV2.S vaccine versus placebo. These receptors were obtained from a person between 18 and 60 years old who received the Ad26.COV2.S COVID-19 vaccine or a placebo.

J is TRBJ2-2 and V is TRBV5-1; TRBD1 is a possible D gene (6 bases). The V and J ends lost 1 base and 0 bases respectively, with 7 bases between them. CDR3 length: 15 residues. Germline V gene lookup returns CDR1 SGHRS and CDR2 YFSETQ. CDR3 sequence reads: CASSLNRANTGELFF. The CDR3, as DNA: TGCGCCAGCAGCTTGAACAGGGCGAACACCGGGGAGCTGTTTTTT.

J is TRBJ1-1 and V is TRBV7-9; 11 bases line up with TRBD1. CDR1 is SEHNR, CDR2 FQNEAQ, per germline (reference sequence). V shed 5 bases and J 2 bases; nucleotides not matched to a gene: 1. The CDR3 has 14 amino acids. CDR3 sequence reads: CASSRTGGNTEAFF. The CDR3 DNA follows: TGTGCCAGCAGCCGGACAGGGGGCAACACTGAAGCTTTCTTT.

This chain connects TRBV7-2 to TRBJ2-1; TRBD2 matches at 8 bases. Germline CDR1 is SGHTA and CDR2 is FQGNSA. This CDR3 has 15 amino acids. V shed 3 bases, J shed 6 bases, and the junction held 7 bases outside the gene matches. The CDR3 here is CASSLSGGAFNEQFF. CDR3 sequence (DNA): TGTGCCAGCAGCTTGTCCGGGGGGGCCTTCAATGAGCAGTTCTTC. The whole variable domain, filled in from reference TRBV7-2 and TRBJ2-1, reads GAGVSQSPSNKVTEKGKDVELRCDPISGHTALYWYRQSLGQGLEFLIYFQGNSAPDKSGLPSDRFSAERTGGSVSTLTIQRTQQEDSAVYLCASSLSGGAFNEQFFGPGTRLTVL.

This clone was detected a few times. The rearrangement uses TRBV10-3 and TRBJ1-6, with D perhaps matching TRBD1 (5 bases). The germline V gene encodes CDR1 ENHRY and CDR2 SYGVKD. V dropped 6 bases and J dropped 8 bases, with 14 bases sitting between them. This CDR3 region has 14 residues. The CDR3 loop reads CAISGRPQDSPLHF. Here the CDR3 DNA reads TGTGCCATCAGCGGACGGCCACAGGATTCACCCCTCCACTTT.

The CDR3 protein is CASSQDRQVSNQPQHF. In nucleotides, the CDR3 is TGCGCCAGCAGCCAAGATCGACAGGTTAGCAATCAGCCCCAGCATTTT. The V gene is TRBV4-3, the J gene TRBJ1-5, with D tentatively TRBD1 (6 bases). The germline V gene encodes CDR1 LGHNA and CDR2 YSLEER. The CDR3 has 16 residues. Trimming left V 0 bases short and J 0 bases short, with 9 bases between.